This T cell receptor beta chain is drawn from a study of OX40 agonist ivuxolimab in advanced cancers. Study-level background: Ivuxolimab, an antibody that agonizes OX40 (CD134), was administered to the patients. Patient treatment consisted of intravenous ivuxolimab administration every 2 weeks at 0.01 to 10 mg/kg. A diagnosis of hepatocellular carcinoma, melanoma, renal cell or head and neck cancer was present in dose-escalation patients. Allowance was made for prior anti-PD-1, anti-PD-L1 or anti-CTLA-4 therapy, and roughly 40% had some.

The table came from immunoSEQ multiplex PCR; TCRdb's copy has only in-frame clones and leaves some out. In the table there are approximately 99,000 clones, about 96% of which are singletons. There are 13 residues in the CDR3. The germline V gene has CDR1 SGDLS and CDR2 YYNGEE. Trimming pared 10 bases from V and 4 bases from J, leaving 18 bases between. This sequence was found in an adult with an advanced solid tumor such as melanoma, head and neck, liver or kidney cancer. The sample was CD4+ or CD8+ T cells sorted from blood, taken in a trial of the OX40 agonist ivuxolimab. The genes are TRBV9 and TRBJ2-7; D is undetermined. DNA for the CDR3: TGTGCCGGCGTAACCCCACGACCTTACGAGCAGTACTTC. This encodes CAGVTPRPYEQYF.